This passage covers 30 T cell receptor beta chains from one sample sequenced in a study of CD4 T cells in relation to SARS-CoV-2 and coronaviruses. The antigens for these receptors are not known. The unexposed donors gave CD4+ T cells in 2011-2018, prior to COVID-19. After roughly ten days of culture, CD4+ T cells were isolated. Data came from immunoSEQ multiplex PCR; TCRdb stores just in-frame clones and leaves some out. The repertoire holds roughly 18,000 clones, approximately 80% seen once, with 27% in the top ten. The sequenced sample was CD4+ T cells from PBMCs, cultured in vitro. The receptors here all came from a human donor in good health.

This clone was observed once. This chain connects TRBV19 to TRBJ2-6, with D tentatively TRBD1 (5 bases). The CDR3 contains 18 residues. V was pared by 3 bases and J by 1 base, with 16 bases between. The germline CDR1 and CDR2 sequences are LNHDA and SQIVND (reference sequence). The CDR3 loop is CASSMLGVRISGANVLTF. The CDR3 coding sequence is TGTGCCAGTAGTATGCTAGGGGTTAGAATTTCTGGGGCCAACGTCCTGACTTTC.

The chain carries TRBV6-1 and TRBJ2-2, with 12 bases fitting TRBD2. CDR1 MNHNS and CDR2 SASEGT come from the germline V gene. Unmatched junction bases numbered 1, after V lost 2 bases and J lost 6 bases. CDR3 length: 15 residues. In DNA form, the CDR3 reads TGTGCCAGCAGTGAACTAGCGGGAGGGCCCGGGGAGCTGTTTTTT. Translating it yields CASSELAGGPGELFF.

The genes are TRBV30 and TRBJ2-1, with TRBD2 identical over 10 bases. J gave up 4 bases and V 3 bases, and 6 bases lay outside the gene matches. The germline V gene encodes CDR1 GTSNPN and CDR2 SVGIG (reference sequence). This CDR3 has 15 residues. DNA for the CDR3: TGTGCCTGGAGGGCCGCGGGACTAGCGTACAATGAGCAGTTCTTC. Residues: CAWRAAGLAYNEQFF.

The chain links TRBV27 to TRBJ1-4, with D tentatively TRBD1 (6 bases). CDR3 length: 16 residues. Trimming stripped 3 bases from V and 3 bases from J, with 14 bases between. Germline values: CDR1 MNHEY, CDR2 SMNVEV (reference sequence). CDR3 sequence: CASSLGPGAANEKLFF. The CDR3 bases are TGTGCCAGCAGTTTGGGGCCAGGGGCGGCTAATGAAAAACTGTTTTTT.

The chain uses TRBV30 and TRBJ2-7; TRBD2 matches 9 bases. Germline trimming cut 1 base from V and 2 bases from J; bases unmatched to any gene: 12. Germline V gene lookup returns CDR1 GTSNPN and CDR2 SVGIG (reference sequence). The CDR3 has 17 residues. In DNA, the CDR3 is TGTGCCTGGAGTGCCTACCTAGGGACTAGCAGTGCCTACGAGCAGTACTTC. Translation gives CAWSAYLGTSSAYEQYF.

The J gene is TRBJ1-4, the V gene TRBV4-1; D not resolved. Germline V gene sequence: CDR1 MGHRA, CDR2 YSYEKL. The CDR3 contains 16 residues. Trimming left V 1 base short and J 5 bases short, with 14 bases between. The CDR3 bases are TGCGCCAGCAGCCAAGTAGGAGGTATGGTAAATGAAAAACTGTTTTTT. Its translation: CASSQVGGMVNEKLFF.

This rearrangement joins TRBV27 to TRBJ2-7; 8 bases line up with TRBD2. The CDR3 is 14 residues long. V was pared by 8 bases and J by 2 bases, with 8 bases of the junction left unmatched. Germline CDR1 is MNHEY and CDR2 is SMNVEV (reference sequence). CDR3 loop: CASLRTSSPYEQYF. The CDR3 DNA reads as TGTGCCAGCCTCAGGACTAGCAGCCCCTACGAGCAGTACTTC.

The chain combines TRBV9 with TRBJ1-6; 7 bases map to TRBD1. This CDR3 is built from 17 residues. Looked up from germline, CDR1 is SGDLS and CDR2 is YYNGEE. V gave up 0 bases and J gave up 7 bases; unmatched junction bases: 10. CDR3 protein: CASSVASAGTVNSPLHF. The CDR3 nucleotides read TGTGCCAGCAGCGTAGCCTCAGCCGGGACAGTAAATTCACCCCTCCACTTT.

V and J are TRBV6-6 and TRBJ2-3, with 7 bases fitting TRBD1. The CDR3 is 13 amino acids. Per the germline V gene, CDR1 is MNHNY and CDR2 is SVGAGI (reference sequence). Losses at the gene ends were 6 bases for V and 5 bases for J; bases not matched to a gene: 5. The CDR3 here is CASSLQGQDTQYF. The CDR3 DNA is TGTGCCAGCAGCTTACAGGGGCAAGATACGCAGTATTTT.

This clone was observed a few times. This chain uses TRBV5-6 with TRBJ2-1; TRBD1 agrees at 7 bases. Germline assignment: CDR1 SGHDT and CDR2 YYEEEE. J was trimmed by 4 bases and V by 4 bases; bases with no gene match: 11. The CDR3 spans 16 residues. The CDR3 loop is CASSGPQGVGYNEQFF. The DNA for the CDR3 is TGTGCCAGCAGCGGACCTCAGGGGGTCGGGTACAATGAGCAGTTCTTC.

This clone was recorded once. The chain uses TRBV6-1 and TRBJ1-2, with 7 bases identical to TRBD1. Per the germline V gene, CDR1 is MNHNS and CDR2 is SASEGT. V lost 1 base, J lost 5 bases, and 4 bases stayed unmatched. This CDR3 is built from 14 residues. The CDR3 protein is CASSEVPTGYGYTF. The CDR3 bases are TGTGCCAGCAGTGAAGTACCGACAGGGTATGGCTACACCTTC.

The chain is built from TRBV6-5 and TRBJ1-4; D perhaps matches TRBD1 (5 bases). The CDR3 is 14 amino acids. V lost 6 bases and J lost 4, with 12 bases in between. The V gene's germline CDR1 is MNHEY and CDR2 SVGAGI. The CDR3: CASRSQGRNEKLFF. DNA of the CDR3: TGTGCCAGCAGATCTCAGGGTCGTAATGAAAAACTGTTTTTT.

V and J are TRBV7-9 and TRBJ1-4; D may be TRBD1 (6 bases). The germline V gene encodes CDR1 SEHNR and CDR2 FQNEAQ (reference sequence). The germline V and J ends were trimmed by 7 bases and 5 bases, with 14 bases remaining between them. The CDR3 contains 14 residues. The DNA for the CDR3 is TGTGCCAGCACCGAGGGGGGCGTGAATGAAAAACTGTTTTTT. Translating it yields CASTEGGVNEKLFF. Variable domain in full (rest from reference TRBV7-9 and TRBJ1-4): DTGVSQNPRHKITKRGQNVTFRCDPISEHNRLYWYRQTLGQGPEFLTYFQNEAQLEKSRLLSDRFSAERPKGSFSTLEIQRTEQGDSAMYLCASTEGGVNEKLFFGSGTQLSVL.

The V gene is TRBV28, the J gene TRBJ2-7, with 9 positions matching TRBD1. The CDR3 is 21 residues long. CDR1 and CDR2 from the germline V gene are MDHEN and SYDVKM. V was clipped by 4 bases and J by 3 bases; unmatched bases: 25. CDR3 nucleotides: TGTGCCAGCAGTTATCCTTTATCCGGGACAGGGAAAAGTCTTGGTGGCTACGAGCAGTACTTC. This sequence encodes CASSYPLSGTGKSLGGYEQYF.

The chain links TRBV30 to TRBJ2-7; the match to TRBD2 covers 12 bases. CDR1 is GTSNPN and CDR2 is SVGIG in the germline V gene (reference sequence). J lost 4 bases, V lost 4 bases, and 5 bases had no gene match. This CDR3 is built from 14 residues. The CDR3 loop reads CAWNAGTSGYEQYF. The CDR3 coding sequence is TGTGCCTGGAACGCCGGGACTAGCGGGTACGAGCAGTACTTC.

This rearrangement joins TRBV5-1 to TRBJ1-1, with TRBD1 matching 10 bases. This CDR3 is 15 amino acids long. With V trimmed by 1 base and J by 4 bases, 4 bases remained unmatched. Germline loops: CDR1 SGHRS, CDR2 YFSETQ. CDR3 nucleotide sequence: TGCGCCAGCAGCTTGCTGGGACAGGGGCCCACTGAAGCTTTCTTT. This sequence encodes CASSLLGQGPTEAFF.

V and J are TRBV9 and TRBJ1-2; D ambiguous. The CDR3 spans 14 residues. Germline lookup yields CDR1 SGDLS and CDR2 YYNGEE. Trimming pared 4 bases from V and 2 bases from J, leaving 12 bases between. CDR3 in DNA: TGTGCCAGCAGCCCCAAGGACTGGAACTATGGCTACACCTTC. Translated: CASSPKDWNYGYTF.

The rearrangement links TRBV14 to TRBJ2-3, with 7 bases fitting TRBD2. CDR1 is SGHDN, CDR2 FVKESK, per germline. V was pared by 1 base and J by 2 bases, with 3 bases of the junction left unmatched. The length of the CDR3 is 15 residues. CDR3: CASSQVLADTDTQYF. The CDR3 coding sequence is TGTGCCAGCAGCCAAGTTCTAGCGGACACAGATACGCAGTATTTT. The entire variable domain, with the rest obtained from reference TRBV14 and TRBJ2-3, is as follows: EAGVTQFPSHSVIEKGQTVTLRCDPISGHDNLYWYRRVMGKEIKFLLHFVKESKQDESGMPNNRFLAERTGGTYSTLKVQPAELEDSGVYFCASSQVLADTDTQYFGPGTRLTVL.

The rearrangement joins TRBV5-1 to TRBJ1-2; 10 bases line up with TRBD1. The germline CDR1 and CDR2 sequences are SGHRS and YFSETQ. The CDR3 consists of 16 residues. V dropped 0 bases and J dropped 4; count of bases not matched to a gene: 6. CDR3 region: CASSLGGTGDLYGYTF. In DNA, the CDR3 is TGCGCCAGCAGCTTGGGGGGGACAGGGGACCTCTATGGCTACACCTTC.

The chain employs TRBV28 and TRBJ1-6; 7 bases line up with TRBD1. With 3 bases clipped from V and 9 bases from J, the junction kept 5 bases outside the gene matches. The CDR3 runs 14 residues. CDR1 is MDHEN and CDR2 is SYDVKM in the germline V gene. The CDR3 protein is CASSFHRGFSPLHF. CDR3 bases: TGTGCCAGCAGTTTTCACAGGGGATTTTCACCCCTCCACTTT.

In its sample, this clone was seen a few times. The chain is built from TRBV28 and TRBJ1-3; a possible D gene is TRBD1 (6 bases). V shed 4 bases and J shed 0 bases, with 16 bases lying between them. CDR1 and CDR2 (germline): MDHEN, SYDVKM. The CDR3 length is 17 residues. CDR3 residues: CASSWGNRDLSGNTIYF. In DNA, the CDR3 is TGTGCCAGCAGTTGGGGGAACAGGGATCTCTCTGGAAACACCATATATTTT. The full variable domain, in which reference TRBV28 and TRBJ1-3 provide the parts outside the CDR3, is DVKVTQSSRYLVKRTGEKVFLECVQDMDHENMFWYRQDPGLGLRLIYFSYDVKMKEKGDIPEGYSVSREKKERFSLILESASTNQTSMYLCASSWGNRDLSGNTIYFGEGSWLTVV.

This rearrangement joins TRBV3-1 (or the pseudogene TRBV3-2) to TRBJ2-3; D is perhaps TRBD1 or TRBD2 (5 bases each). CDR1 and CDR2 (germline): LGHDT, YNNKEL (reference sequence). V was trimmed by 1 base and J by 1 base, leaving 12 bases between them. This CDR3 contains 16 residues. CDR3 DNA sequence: TGTGCCAGCAGCCAAGGGGGGTTGGTGGGCACAGATACGCAGTATTTT. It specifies CASSQGGLVGTDTQYF.

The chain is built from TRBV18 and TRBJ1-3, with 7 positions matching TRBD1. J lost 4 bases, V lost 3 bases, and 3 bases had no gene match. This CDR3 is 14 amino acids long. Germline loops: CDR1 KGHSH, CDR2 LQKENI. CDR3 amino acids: CASSPGTDGNTIYF. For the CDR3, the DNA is TGTGCCAGCTCACCGGGGACAGACGGAAACACCATATATTTT.

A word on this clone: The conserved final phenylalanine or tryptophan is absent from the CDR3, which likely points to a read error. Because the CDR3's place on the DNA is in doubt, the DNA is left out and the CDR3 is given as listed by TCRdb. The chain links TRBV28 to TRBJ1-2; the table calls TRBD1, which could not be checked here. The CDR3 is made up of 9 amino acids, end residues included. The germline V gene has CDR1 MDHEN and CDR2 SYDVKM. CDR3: CASSLGAVY.

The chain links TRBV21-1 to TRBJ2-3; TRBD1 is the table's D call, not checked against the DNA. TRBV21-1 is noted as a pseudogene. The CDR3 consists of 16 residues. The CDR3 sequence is CASSKVPGLITDTQYF. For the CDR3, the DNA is TGTGCCAGCAGCAAAGTACCAGGGTTGATCACAGATACGCAGTATTTT.

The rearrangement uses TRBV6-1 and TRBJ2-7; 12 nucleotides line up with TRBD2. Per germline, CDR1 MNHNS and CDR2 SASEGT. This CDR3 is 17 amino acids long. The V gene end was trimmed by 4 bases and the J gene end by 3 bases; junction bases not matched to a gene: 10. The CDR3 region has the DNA TGTGCCAGCAGTGGACATCGGACTAGCGGGACCCACTACGAGCAGTACTTC. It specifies CASSGHRTSGTHYEQYF.

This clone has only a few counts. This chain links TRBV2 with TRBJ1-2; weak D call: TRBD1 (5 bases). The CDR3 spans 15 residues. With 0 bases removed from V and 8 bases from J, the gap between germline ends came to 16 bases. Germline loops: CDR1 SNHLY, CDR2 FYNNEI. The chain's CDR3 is CASSEARGMGGGYTF. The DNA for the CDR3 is TGTGCCAGCAGTGAAGCCCGGGGGATGGGAGGCGGCTACACCTTC.

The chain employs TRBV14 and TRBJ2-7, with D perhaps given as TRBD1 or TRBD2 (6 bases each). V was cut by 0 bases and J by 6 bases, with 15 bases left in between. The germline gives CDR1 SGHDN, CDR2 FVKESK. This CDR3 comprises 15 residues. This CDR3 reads CASSQDWGAGFEQYF. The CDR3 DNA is TGTGCCAGCAGCCAAGATTGGGGGGCAGGGTTCGAGCAGTACTTC.

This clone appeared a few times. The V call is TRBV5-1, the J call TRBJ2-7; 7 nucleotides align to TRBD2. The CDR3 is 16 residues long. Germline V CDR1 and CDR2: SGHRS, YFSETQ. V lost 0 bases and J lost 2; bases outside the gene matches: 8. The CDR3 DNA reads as TGCGCCAGCAGCTTGGGCTCGGGACTAACCGCCTACGAGCAGTACTTC. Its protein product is CASSLGSGLTAYEQYF.

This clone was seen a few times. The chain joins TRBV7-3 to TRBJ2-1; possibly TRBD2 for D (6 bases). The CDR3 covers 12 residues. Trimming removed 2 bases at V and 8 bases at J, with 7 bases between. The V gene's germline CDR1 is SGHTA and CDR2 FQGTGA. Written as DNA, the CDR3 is TGTGCCAGCAGCTTATCTAGCGATGAGCAGTTCTTC. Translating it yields CASSLSSDEQFF.